Each of the 31 T cell receptor beta chains below was sequenced from the same sample in a study of shared clonotypes between healthy human individuals. Data came from immunoSEQ multiplex PCR; TCRdb stores just in-frame clones and leaves some out. The sample yields about 690,000 clones, about 92% seen once. Sequenced input: memory CD8+ T cells from PBMCs. Subset denoted: CD45RO+ cells pooled with CCR7-negative TemRA cells. Every receptor here comes from a man between 18 and 29 years old in good health. Some clones in this sample may be carry-over from other donors' samples.

The genes are TRBV5-6 and TRBJ2-3; no clear D gene. Looked up from germline, CDR1 is SGHDT and CDR2 is YYEEEE. The CDR3 extends over 15 amino acids. Trimming took 1 base from V and 0 from J, leaving 9 bases between them. The CDR3 DNA is TGTGCCAGCAGCTTGCGTCTAGAGAGCACAGATACGCAGTATTTT. It codes for CASSLRLESTDTQYF.

This sequence joins TRBV5-4 and TRBJ2-1; D gene ambiguous. This CDR3 has 15 residues. Trimming stripped 3 bases from V and 0 bases from J, with 10 bases between. Germline CDR1 SGHNT, CDR2 YYREEE (reference sequence). Written as DNA, the CDR3 is TGTGCCAGCAGCTCGGCGGAGTACTCCTACAATGAGCAGTTCTTC. Residues: CASSSAEYSYNEQFF. Using reference TRBV5-4 and TRBJ2-1 for the parts outside the CDR3, the full variable domain is ETGVTQSPTHLIKTRGQQVTLRCSSQSGHNTVSWYQQALGQGPQFIFQYYREEENGRGNFPPRFSGLQFPNYSSELNVNALELDDSALYLCASSSAEYSYNEQFFGPGTRLTVL.

This clone has only one observation. This chain connects TRBV6-6 to TRBJ2-5; TRBD1 agrees at 9 bases. Per the germline V gene, CDR1 is MNHNY and CDR2 is SVGAGI (reference sequence). V was pared by 10 bases and J by 1 base, with 10 bases of the junction left unmatched. This CDR3 spans 15 amino acids. The CDR3 DNA sequence: TGTGCCATCAACAACCGGGACAGGGTCCAAGAGACCCAGTACTTC. Protein: CAINNRDRVQETQYF.

This clone was recorded only once. The chain links TRBV4-2 to TRBJ2-1, with D perhaps TRBD1 or TRBD2 (5 bases each). Per the germline V gene, CDR1 is LGHNA and CDR2 is YNFKEQ. V shed 4 bases and J shed 9 bases, with 16 bases lying between them. There are 14 residues in the CDR3. CDR3 nucleotides: TGTGCCAGCAGCCGCACCACTACCGGGACTGAGCAGTTCTTC. This translates into CASSRTTTGTEQFF.

This clone was seen a single time. The gene calls are TRBV4-3 and TRBJ1-4; D gene ambiguous. CDR1 LGHNA and CDR2 YSLEER come from the germline V gene. The CDR3 consists of 13 residues. V lost 1 base and J 8 bases, leaving 8 bases between the germline ends. The CDR3, as DNA: TGCGCCAGCAGCCAAGGGGGTGGCGAAAAACTGTTTTTT. It translates to CASSQGGGEKLFF.

This clone was detected only once. The chain is built from TRBV6-5 and TRBJ1-3; no clear D. The CDR3 runs 16 residues. Germline CDR1 and CDR2: MNHEY and SVGAGI. V was clipped by 0 bases and J by 1 base, with 10 bases between them. The CDR3 DNA reads as TGTGCCAGCAGTTACTCGGTCGGGTCGTCTGGAAACACCATATATTTT. Its translation: CASSYSVGSSGNTIYF.

As regards this clone: The identical CDR3 is also encoded by other nucleotide sequences in the sample. The genes are TRBV9 and TRBJ2-7; D gene uncertain. CDR1 is SGDLS and CDR2 is YYNGEE in the germline V gene. Trimming took off 0 bases at V and 1 base at J, with 8 bases between the two ends. The CDR3 sequence is 14 residues long. In DNA form, the CDR3 reads TGTGCCAGCAGCGTAGATGGCGGTTCCTACGAGCAGTACTTC. Its protein product is CASSVDGGSYEQYF.

This clone was detected once. The V gene is TRBV6-5, the J gene TRBJ2-1, with TRBD2 matching 8 bases. The CDR3 totals 15 residues. Germline CDR1 MNHEY, CDR2 SVGAGI. V lost 6 bases, J lost 8 bases, and 12 bases stayed unmatched. The CDR3 loop reads CASSPPPREGDEQFF. The CDR3 DNA reads as TGTGCCAGCAGCCCCCCGCCCCGGGAGGGCGATGAGCAGTTCTTC.

The V and J genes are TRBV19 and TRBJ1-1; 8 nucleotides match TRBD1. The CDR3 spans 19 residues. The germline V gene encodes CDR1 LNHDA and CDR2 SQIVND (reference sequence). Trimming cost V 7 bases and J 4 bases; bases outside gene matches: 23. CDR3 in DNA: TGTGCCAGTACCCTGTGGGATGGGCCAGGGGGCAAGGGGATCACTGAAGCTTTCTTT. Translating gives CASTLWDGPGGKGITEAFF.

V and J are TRBV27 and TRBJ2-7; 14 bases are a match to TRBD2. Germline CDR1 MNHEY, CDR2 SMNVEV (reference sequence). The J segment lost 6 bases and the V segment lost 6 bases, leaving 7 bases of the junction unmatched. This CDR3 is built from 15 residues. The CDR3 sequence is CASRVRGLAGVEQYF. CDR3 bases: TGTGCCAGCAGGGTGCGGGGACTAGCGGGAGTCGAGCAGTACTTC.

As concerns this clone: Other DNA sequences in this sample translate to the same CDR3. The chain has TRBV27 and TRBJ1-2; possibly TRBD1 for D (6 bases). The CDR3 has 13 amino acids. Germline V gene sequence: CDR1 MNHEY, CDR2 SMNVEV (reference sequence). Deletions cut 5 bases from V and 4 bases from J, with 11 bases between. CDR3 DNA: TGTGCCAGCAGTCCACAGGGTGGCTATGGCTACACCTTC. Encoded protein: CASSPQGGYGYTF.

This sequence joins TRBV7-9 and TRBJ2-1, with TRBD2 identical over 9 bases. CDR3 length equals 14 residues. The ends lost 5 bases at V and 10 bases at J; junction bases unmatched: 9. The germline V gene has CDR1 SEHNR and CDR2 FQNEAQ (reference sequence). CDR3 in amino acids: CASSQGLAPWEQFF. CDR3 DNA: TGTGCCAGCAGCCAGGGACTAGCCCCATGGGAGCAGTTCTTC. Looking up the rest from reference TRBV7-9 and TRBJ2-1 gives the full variable domain: DTGVSQNPRHKITKRGQNVTFRCDPISEHNRLYWYRQTLGQGPEFLTYFQNEAQLEKSRLLSDRFSAERPKGSFSTLEIQRTEQGDSAMYLCASSQGLAPWEQFFGPGTRLTVL.

The rearrangement uses TRBV18 and TRBJ2-1; TRBD2 might be the D (6 bases). The germline gives CDR1 KGHSH, CDR2 LQKENI. V shed 2 bases and J shed 9 bases, with 20 bases lying between them. This CDR3 has 16 residues. The CDR3 DNA follows: TGTGCCAGCTCACCAGGTGTCGTGGATAGGAGGGGTGAGCAGTTCTTC. Translated: CASSPGVVDRRGEQFF.

The chain combines TRBV28 with TRBJ2-7; D is undetermined. Germline CDR1 MDHEN, CDR2 SYDVKM. V was pared by 5 bases and J by 4 bases, with 18 bases between. The CDR3 spans 15 residues. Here the CDR3 reads CASSTPDTKLYEQYF. DNA of the CDR3: TGTGCCAGCAGTACCCCCGACACAAAACTGTACGAGCAGTACTTC.

This chain uses TRBV6-5 with TRBJ1-2, with a weak D call TRBD1 (5 bases). Germline V lookup: CDR1 MNHEY, CDR2 SVGAGI. V was pared by 0 bases and J by 8 bases, with 7 bases between. This CDR3 is 12 amino acids long. The CDR3 DNA reads TGTGCCAGCAGTTACTCAAGGGACGGCTACACCTTC. Translation: CASSYSRDGYTF.

J is TRBJ2-2 and V is TRBV2, with a weak D call TRBD1 (5 bases). The CDR3 is made up of 15 amino acids. With 4 bases removed from V and 3 bases from J, the gap between germline ends came to 12 bases. Germline V CDR1 and CDR2: SNHLY, FYNNEI. The CDR3 DNA reads as TGTGCCAGCAGTGTGGGGCAGCTCCACACCGGGGAGCTGTTTTTT. Translation: CASSVGQLHTGELFF.

This chain links TRBV5-6 with TRBJ2-1, with D possibly being TRBD2 (5 bases). Germline lookup yields CDR1 SGHDT and CDR2 YYEEEE. V dropped 7 bases and J dropped 1 base, with 15 bases sitting between them. The CDR3 contains 15 residues. CDR3 sequence: CASHLRGPSYNEQFF. Here the CDR3 DNA reads TGTGCCAGCCACCTCCGAGGGCCATCCTACAATGAGCAGTTCTTC. The variable domain in full, completed from reference TRBV5-6 and TRBJ2-1, reads DAGVTQSPTHLIKTRGQQVTLRCSPKSGHDTVSWYQQALGQGPQFIFQYYEEEERQRGNFPDRFSGHQFPNYSSELNVNALLLGDSALYLCASHLRGPSYNEQFFGPGTRLTVL.

The rearrangement uses TRBV7-3 and TRBJ1-3; no firm D call. The CDR3 totals 13 residues. Germline CDR1 SGHTA, CDR2 FQGTGA. V was pared by 3 bases and J by 4 bases, with 7 bases between. CDR3 region: CASSFLGGNTIYF. The CDR3 DNA follows: TGTGCCAGCAGCTTCCTCGGCGGAAACACCATATATTTT.

The V and J genes are TRBV28 and TRBJ1-2; 7 nucleotides match TRBD1. Germline V gene data show CDR1 as MDHEN and CDR2 as SYDVKM. The trim removed 3 bases at V and 5 bases at J, leaving 6 bases unmatched. The CDR3 contains 14 residues. CDR3 loop: CASSFGGTVYGYTF. The CDR3 nucleotides are TGTGCCAGCAGTTTCGGTGGGACAGTATATGGCTACACCTTC.

The chain has TRBV27 and TRBJ2-7; D perhaps matches TRBD1 (6 bases). Trimming pared 8 bases from V and 5 bases from J, leaving 22 bases between. The length of the CDR3 is 15 residues. Per germline, CDR1 MNHEY and CDR2 SMNVEV (reference sequence). The CDR3 DNA is TGTGCCAGCCGAATCATCCAGGGGTCCCACGACGAGCAGTACTTC. Its protein product is CASRIIQGSHDEQYF.

The V and J genes are TRBV7-3 and TRBJ2-3, with D possibly being TRBD1 or TRBD2 (5 bases each). The CDR3 sequence is 16 residues long. With 3 bases removed from V and 0 bases from J, the gap between germline ends came to 13 bases. The germline gives CDR1 SGHTA, CDR2 FQGTGA. CDR3 protein: CASSFIPGPSTDTQYF. The DNA of the CDR3 is TGTGCCAGCAGCTTTATCCCGGGACCAAGCACAGATACGCAGTATTTT.

Written as DNA, the CDR3 is TGTGCCACCAGAGGGACACAGAGAAATAATGAAAAACTGTTTTTT. This translates into CATRGTQRNNEKLFF. The chain is built from TRBV15 and TRBJ1-4, with a tentative D call TRBD1 (6 bases). The CDR3 has 15 residues. Germline V gene sequence: CDR1 LNHNV, CDR2 YYDKDF (reference sequence). The V gene lost 6 bases and the J gene lost 4 bases, with 15 bases spanning the gap.

The chain's CDR3 is CASSLARRGPTDTQYF. The CDR3 DNA reads as TGTGCCAGCAGTTTAGCTCGTAGGGGCCCCACAGATACGCAGTATTTT. V usage is TRBV28 and J usage is TRBJ2-3, with D possibly TRBD1 on 5 matching bases. The V gene's germline CDR1 is MDHEN and CDR2 SYDVKM. The V gene lost 2 bases and the J gene lost 2 bases, with 14 bases spanning the gap. This CDR3 has 16 amino acids.

The CDR3 spells CATSQTLRTSSYEQYF. The CDR3 DNA reads TGTGCCACCAGCCAGACCCTTAGGACTAGTTCATACGAGCAGTACTTC. The chain is built from TRBV15 and TRBJ2-7, with 7 nucleotides matching TRBD2. The germline V gene encodes CDR1 LNHNV and CDR2 YYDKDF (reference sequence). The CDR3 sequence is 16 residues long. J lost 4 bases, V lost 5 bases, and 14 bases had no gene match.

The chain is built from TRBV6-5 and TRBJ2-1, with D hard to call. This CDR3 has 13 residues. Germline V gene lookup returns CDR1 MNHEY and CDR2 SVGAGI. V lost 3 bases, J lost 8 bases, and 11 bases lay in between. DNA for the CDR3: TGTGCCAGCAGTTATAAGGCCCAAGATGAGCAGTTCTTC. Residues: CASSYKAQDEQFF.

The rearrangement uses TRBV2 and TRBJ2-1; 15 bases match TRBD2. Germline lookup yields CDR1 SNHLY and CDR2 FYNNEI. Losses at the gene ends were 9 bases for V and 8 bases for J; bases not matched to a gene: 14. This CDR3 is 17 amino acids long. CDR3 sequence: CARTGTSGRSREDEQFF. The CDR3 nucleotides read TGTGCCAGAACCGGGACTAGCGGGAGGAGTAGAGAGGATGAGCAGTTCTTC.

This chain uses TRBV7-9 with TRBJ2-5; no clear D. Between the trimmed V and J ends, which lost 5 bases and 7 bases, there was a span of 14 bases. Germline lookup yields CDR1 SEHNR and CDR2 FQNEAQ (reference sequence). This CDR3 comprises 13 residues. CDR3 in DNA: TGTGCCAGCAGCGCATCGAACCAGGTGACCCAGTACTTC. This codes for CASSASNQVTQYF.

This clone has a single count. The rearrangement joins TRBV6-4 to TRBJ2-1; D possibly corresponds to TRBD2 (6 bases). The germline V gene has CDR1 MRHNA and CDR2 SNTAGT. This CDR3 region has 19 residues. V gave up 2 bases and J gave up 0 bases, with 20 bases separating them. Here the CDR3 DNA reads TGTGCCAGCAGTGACCTCCCGCTTCGAGCGGGCTACTCCTACAATGAGCAGTTCTTC. Protein product: CASSDLPLRAGYSYNEQFF.

This rearrangement joins TRBV9 to TRBJ2-1; the D gene is possibly TRBD2 (7 bases). The CDR3 length is 17 residues. V lost 4 bases and J lost 7, with 24 bases in between. In germline, CDR1 is SGDLS, CDR2 YYNGEE. CDR3 region: CASSPMRLAERGNEQFF. The CDR3 DNA follows: TGTGCCAGCAGCCCGATGCGGCTAGCGGAAAGGGGGAATGAGCAGTTCTTC. Variable domain in full (rest from reference TRBV9 and TRBJ2-1): DSGVTQTPKHLITATGQRVTLRCSPRSGDLSVYWYQQSLDQGLQFLIQYYNGEERAKGNILERFSAQQFPDLHSELNLSSLELGDSALYFCASSPMRLAERGNEQFFGPGTRLTVL.

This clone was seen a few times. The chain recombines TRBV9 with TRBJ2-3, with D uncertain. CDR1 SGDLS and CDR2 YYNGEE come from the germline V gene. The CDR3 totals 15 residues. Trimming pared 2 bases from V and 3 bases from J, leaving 13 bases between. DNA of the CDR3: TGTGCCAGCAGCGTCCTATACCTCCTTACAGATACGCAGTATTTT. This gives the protein CASSVLYLLTDTQYF.

The rearrangement joins TRBV5-4 to TRBJ1-3, with D possibly being TRBD1 (5 bases). Trimming stripped 4 bases from V and 0 bases from J, with 11 bases between. The length of the CDR3 is 15 residues. CDR1 SGHNT and CDR2 YYREEE come from the germline V gene (reference sequence). This CDR3 is CASSPDTFSGNTIYF. CDR3 DNA: TGTGCCAGCAGCCCGGACACTTTCTCTGGAAACACCATATATTTT. Supplemented by reference TRBV5-4 and TRBJ1-3, the full variable domain reads ETGVTQSPTHLIKTRGQQVTLRCSSQSGHNTVSWYQQALGQGPQFIFQYYREEENGRGNFPPRFSGLQFPNYSSELNVNALELDDSALYLCASSPDTFSGNTIYFGEGSWLTVV.